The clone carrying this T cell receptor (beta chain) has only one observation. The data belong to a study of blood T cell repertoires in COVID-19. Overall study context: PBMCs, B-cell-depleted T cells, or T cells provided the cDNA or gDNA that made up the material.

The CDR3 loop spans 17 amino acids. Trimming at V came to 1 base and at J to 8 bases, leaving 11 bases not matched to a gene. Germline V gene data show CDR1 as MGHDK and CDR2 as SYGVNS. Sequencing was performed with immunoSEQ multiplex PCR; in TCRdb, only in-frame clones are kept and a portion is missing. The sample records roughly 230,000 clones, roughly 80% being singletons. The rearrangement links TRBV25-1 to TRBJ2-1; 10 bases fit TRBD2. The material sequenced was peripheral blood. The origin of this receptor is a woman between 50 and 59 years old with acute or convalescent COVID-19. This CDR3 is CASSEWVRASGSHEQFF. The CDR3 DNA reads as TGTGCCAGCAGTGAATGGGTTCGGGCTAGCGGGAGCCATGAGCAGTTCTTC.